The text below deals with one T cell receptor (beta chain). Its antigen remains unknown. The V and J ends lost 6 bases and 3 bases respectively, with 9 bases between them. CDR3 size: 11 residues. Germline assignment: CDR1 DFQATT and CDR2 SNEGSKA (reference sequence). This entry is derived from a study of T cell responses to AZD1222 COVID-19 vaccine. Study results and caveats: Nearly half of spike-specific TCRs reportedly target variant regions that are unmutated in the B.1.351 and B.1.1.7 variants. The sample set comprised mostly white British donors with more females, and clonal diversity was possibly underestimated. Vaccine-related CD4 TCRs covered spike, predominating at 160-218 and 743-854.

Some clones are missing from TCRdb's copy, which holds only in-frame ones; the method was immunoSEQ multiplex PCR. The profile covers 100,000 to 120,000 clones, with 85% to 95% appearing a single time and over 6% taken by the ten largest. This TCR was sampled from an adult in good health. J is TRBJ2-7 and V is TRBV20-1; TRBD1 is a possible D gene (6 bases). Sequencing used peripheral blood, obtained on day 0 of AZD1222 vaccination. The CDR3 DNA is TGCAGTGCCCGACAGGTCTACGAGCAGTACTTC. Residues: CSARQVYEQYF.